These 20 T cell receptor beta chains originate from one sample sequenced in a study of T cells in Graves' hyperthyroidism and ophthalmopathy. Amplification of TCR beta CDR3 regions used RNA as the template. A set of HTBI primers served as the primers for a first-round RT-PCR of the TCR CDR3. TCRdb passed the multiplex PCR reads through MiXCR, listing each CDR3 protein once. The sample has roughly 560,000 distinct CDR3 sequences, roughly 14% seen once. Specimen: blood. Receptors originate from a woman in her forties with Graves' ophthalmopathy.

This clonotype was observed many times. The chain's CDR3 is CASSPRSRRANTGELFF. Written as DNA, the CDR3 is TGTGCCAGCAGCCCCAGATCCCGGAGGGCGAACACCGGGGAGCTGTTTTTT. The chain combines TRBV28 with TRBJ2-2; D possibly corresponds to TRBD2 (6 bases). Germline loops: CDR1 MDHEN, CDR2 SYDVKM. Trimming shortened V by 6 bases and J by 0 bases, and 17 bases separated the two germline ends. The CDR3 covers 17 residues.

V and J are TRBV29-1 and TRBJ2-1, with TRBD2 matching 7 bases. The germline gives CDR1 SQVTM, CDR2 ANQGSEA. The trim removed 4 bases at V and 0 bases at J, leaving 0 bases unmatched. The CDR3 is made up of 13 amino acids. CDR3 bases: TGCAGCGTTGGCGGGAGCTCCTACAATGAGCAGTTCTTC. Translating it yields CSVGGSSYNEQFF.

This chain links TRBV6-1 with TRBJ1-1, with no clear D. The CDR3 totals 13 residues. Trimming stripped 8 bases from V and 0 bases from J, with 10 bases between. Per germline, CDR1 MNHNS and CDR2 SASEGT. CDR3 region: CASVNAMNTEAFF. In DNA form, the CDR3 reads TGTGCCAGCGTCAACGCCATGAACACTGAAGCTTTCTTT.

This clonotype came up a few times. CDR3 nucleotides: TGTGCCAGTAGTAGAACTAGCGGCTCTGGGGCCAACGTCCTGACTTTC. It yields the protein CASSRTSGSGANVLTF. The chain links TRBV19 to TRBJ2-6, with TRBD2 matching over 8 bases. Trimming at V came to 4 bases and at J to 0 bases, leaving 2 bases not matched to a gene. The CDR3 extends over 16 amino acids. The V gene's germline CDR1 is LNHDA and CDR2 SQIVND (reference sequence).

V and J are TRBV29-1 and TRBJ1-2; 12 bases match TRBD1. The CDR3 has 15 residues. V gave up 8 bases and J gave up 3 bases; unmatched junction bases: 10. Germline assignment: CDR1 SQVTM and CDR2 ANQGSEA. For the CDR3, the DNA is TGCAGCATACCGGGACAGGGGGCATTTCACTATGGCTACACCTTC. This codes for CSIPGQGAFHYGYTF.

This chain uses TRBV7-8 with TRBJ1-1; D uncertain. Germline loops: CDR1 SGHVS, CDR2 FQNEAQ. The V end was cut by 3 bases, the J end by 10 bases, with 9 bases between. CDR3 length equals 11 residues. DNA for the CDR3: TGTGCCAGCAGCTTTCAATTGAGAGCTTTCTTT. It codes for CASSFQLRAFF.

This clonotype was observed many times. J is TRBJ2-7 and V is TRBV4-1; D is perhaps TRBD1 (5 bases). Germline CDR1 is MGHRA and CDR2 is YSYEKL. The CDR3 sequence is 15 residues long. V was cut by 3 bases and J by 5 bases, with 17 bases left in between. CDR3 coding DNA: TGCGCCAGCAGCCATGGATGGGGCAGGACCCACGAGCAGTACTTC. It encodes CASSHGWGRTHEQYF.

The chain links TRBV18 to TRBJ2-7; 10 bases line up with TRBD1. Germline V gene lookup returns CDR1 KGHSH and CDR2 LQKENI. The length of the CDR3 is 15 residues. J was trimmed by 4 bases and V by 2 bases; bases with no gene match: 5. As DNA, the CDR3 is TGTGCCAGCTCACCAGGACAGGGGGTCACATACGAGCAGTACTTC. Translating it yields CASSPGQGVTYEQYF.

This clonotype appeared many times. The rearrangement links TRBV6-5 to TRBJ2-5, with 8 bases that match TRBD2. V was clipped by 6 bases and J by 10 bases; unmatched bases: 13. The V gene's germline CDR1 is MNHEY and CDR2 SVGAGI. The CDR3 runs 14 residues. The chain's CDR3 is CASRPTPTAGDQYF. The CDR3 DNA reads as TGTGCCAGCAGGCCGACCCCTACAGCGGGAGACCAGTACTTC.

This clonotype showed up just a few times. This chain uses TRBV28 with TRBJ2-7; D is possibly TRBD2 (5 bases). The V end was cut by 6 bases, the J end by 4 bases, with 13 bases between. Per the germline V gene, CDR1 is MDHEN and CDR2 is SYDVKM. The CDR3 totals 13 residues. The CDR3 is CASRSRWEYEQYF. The CDR3 coding sequence is TGTGCCAGCAGATCGCGGTGGGAGTACGAGCAGTACTTC.

This clonotype has ten or more counts. The V gene is TRBV30, the J gene TRBJ1-2, with D perhaps matching TRBD1 (5 bases). Trimming left V 2 bases short and J 2 bases short, with 9 bases between. This CDR3 has 13 residues. CDR1 GTSNPN and CDR2 SVGIG come from the germline V gene (reference sequence). CDR3 sequence (DNA): TGTGCCTGGAGTCCGGGGGAGAACTATGGCTACACCTTC. It specifies CAWSPGENYGYTF.

In this sample, this clonotype turned up many times. V gene TRBV25-1 combines with J gene TRBJ1-3; no reliable D call. V gave up 5 bases and J gave up 3 bases, with 8 bases separating them. Germline values: CDR1 MGHDK, CDR2 SYGVNS. The CDR3 length is 13 residues. CDR3 sequence: CASSSLDGNTIYF. CDR3 coding DNA: TGTGCCAGCAGTTCCCTGGATGGAAACACCATATATTTT.

This clonotype occurred many times. This chain connects TRBV6-1 to TRBJ1-2, with D hard to call. The V gene's germline CDR1 is MNHNS and CDR2 SASEGT. The CDR3 is 14 amino acids. V was shortened by 3 bases and J by 3 bases, with 11 bases between the two germline ends. DNA of the CDR3: TGTGCCAGCAGTGACAGGTCCTGGGACTATGGCTACACCTTC. Protein sequence: CASSDRSWDYGYTF.

This clonotype occurred many times. Here the CDR3 reads CASSYSRMGQPQHF. CDR3 nucleotide sequence: TGTGCCAGCAGTTACTCGAGGATGGGTCAGCCCCAGCATTTT. This chain connects TRBV6-2 or TRBV6-3 to TRBJ1-5; D gene unclear. The V end lost 0 bases, the J end lost 6 bases, and 9 bases lay between the germline ends. Germline loops: CDR1 MNHEY, CDR2 SVGEGT. CDR3 length equals 14 residues.

This clonotype was recorded many times. This sequence joins TRBV19 and TRBJ2-6; D not certain. This CDR3 spans 16 amino acids. V lost 1 base and J 0 bases, leaving 7 bases between the germline ends. The germline CDR1 and CDR2 sequences are LNHDA and SQIVND (reference sequence). Here the CDR3 reads CASSIGAPSGANVLTF. As DNA, the CDR3 is TGTGCCAGTAGTATAGGAGCTCCCTCTGGGGCCAACGTCCTGACTTTC. Complete variable domain (other parts from reference TRBV19 and TRBJ2-6): DGGITQSPKYLFRKEGQNVTLSCEQNLNHDAMYWYRQDPGQGLRLIYYSQIVNDFQKGDIAEGYSVSREKKESFPLTVTSAQKNPTAFYLCASSIGAPSGANVLTFGAGSRLTVL.

J is TRBJ1-5 and V is TRBV20-1; perhaps TRBD1 as D (5 bases). Germline V lookup: CDR1 DFQATT, CDR2 SNEGSKA (reference sequence). The germline V and J ends were trimmed by 7 bases and 5 bases, with 15 bases remaining between them. This CDR3 has 13 residues. This chain's CDR3 is CSGWAGGDQPQHF. The CDR3 bases are TGCAGTGGATGGGCGGGGGGGGATCAGCCCCAGCATTTT.

This clonotype was found many times. This chain uses TRBV2 with TRBJ1-1; D remains unclear. V was cut by 6 bases and J by 5 bases, with 13 bases left in between. Germline CDR1 SNHLY, CDR2 FYNNEI. The CDR3 runs 13 residues. The CDR3 DNA is TGTGCCAGCAGCGTCACGAGGGAGACTGAAGCTTTCTTT. Residues: CASSVTRETEAFF.

This clonotype has more than one count but fewer than ten. This chain uses TRBV7-9 with TRBJ1-1; D is possibly TRBD1 (6 bases). Deletions cut 2 bases from V and 4 bases from J, with 11 bases between. This CDR3 is 14 amino acids long. Germline CDR1 reads SEHNR; CDR2 reads FQNEAQ (reference sequence). The CDR3 DNA sequence: TGTGCCAGCAGCTTACAGGGGAAGGGCACTGAAGCTTTCTTT. This encodes CASSLQGKGTEAFF.

This clonotype was picked up many times. The V and J genes are TRBV12-3 or TRBV12-4 and TRBJ1-1; D unresolved. The CDR3 runs to 16 residues. V lost 5 bases to trimming and J lost 0 bases, with 16 bases between them. CDR3 amino acids: CASSPGSWPLNTEAFF. In DNA form, the CDR3 reads TGTGCCAGCAGTCCGGGCTCTTGGCCGTTGAACACTGAAGCTTTCTTT.

The rearrangement uses TRBV6-5 and TRBJ2-5; D is perhaps TRBD1 or TRBD2 (6 bases each). With 6 bases removed from V and 5 bases from J, the gap between germline ends came to 10 bases. The CDR3 is made up of 12 amino acids. CDR1 is MNHEY and CDR2 is SVGAGI in the germline V gene. The CDR3 DNA is TGTGCCAGCAGCGGGGGACACGAGACCCAGTACTTC. Residues: CASSGGHETQYF.